Below, 20 T cell receptor beta chains from the same sample are listed, as sequenced in a study of blood T cell repertoires in COVID-19. Assay: immunoSEQ multiplex PCR; the TCRdb copy retains only in-frame clones and omits some. This table has 110,000 or so clones, roughly 85% appearing once. What was sequenced was peripheral blood. These receptors originate from a woman aged 55-69 years with COVID-19, enrolled during active disease.

This chain uses TRBV29-1 with TRBJ1-1, with D hard to call. Germline V lookup: CDR1 SQVTM, CDR2 ANQGSEA. The CDR3 spans 14 residues. V gave up 2 bases and J gave up 1 base, with 11 bases separating them. CDR3 loop: CSVETAETNTEAFF. The CDR3 bases are TGCAGCGTTGAAACAGCAGAGACGAACACTGAAGCTTTCTTT.

This chain links TRBV7-2 with TRBJ2-7; 8 positions agree with TRBD2. CDR1 is SGHTA and CDR2 is FQGNSA in the germline V gene. The V segment lost 3 bases and the J segment 5 bases; nucleotides outside the gene matches: 9. The CDR3 extends over 15 amino acids. The DNA of the CDR3 is TGTGCCAGCAGCTTTAAGGGACTAGGTCTCGACGAGCAGTACTTC. Translation gives CASSFKGLGLDEQYF.

This clone has just one count. The chain carries TRBV5-1 and TRBJ2-1; D gene ambiguous. This CDR3 contains 17 residues. Germline V gives CDR1 SGHRS, CDR2 YFSETQ. The V end was cut by 0 bases, the J end by 4 bases, with 17 bases between. Here the CDR3 DNA reads TGCGCCAGCAGCTTGGATCTCAATCCAAACACGTACAATGAGCAGTTCTTC. It encodes CASSLDLNPNTYNEQFF.

This chain uses TRBV7-3 with TRBJ2-2, with 9 bases that match TRBD2. The CDR3 runs to 16 residues. J gave up 7 bases and V 4 bases, and 10 bases lay outside the gene matches. CDR1 SGHTA and CDR2 FQGTGA come from the germline V gene. CDR3 loop: CASSWRPGLAGGELFF. In DNA, the CDR3 is TGTGCCAGCAGCTGGAGACCGGGACTAGCTGGCGGGGAGCTGTTTTTT.

This clone has a single count. The chain has TRBV6-8 and TRBJ2-2; 9 positions agree with TRBD2. This CDR3 has 19 residues. In germline, CDR1 is MNHGY, CDR2 SAAAGT. The trim removed 7 bases at V and 3 bases at J, leaving 18 bases unmatched. CDR3 sequence: CASNITRGGAFGYTGELFF. CDR3 DNA: TGTGCCAGCAACATAACTCGCGGGGGGGCCTTTGGGTACACCGGGGAGCTGTTTTTT.

The rearrangement uses TRBV6-5 and TRBJ1-4; D is uncertain. Trimming shortened V by 6 bases and J by 4 bases, and 9 bases separated the two germline ends. Germline CDR1 and CDR2: MNHEY and SVGAGI. The CDR3 has 13 amino acids. Here the CDR3 reads CASRAAGNEKLFF. As DNA, the CDR3 is TGTGCCAGCAGGGCCGCTGGTAATGAAAAACTGTTTTTT.

The sample holds a few counts of this clone. The chain carries TRBV10-3 and TRBJ2-7; 10 bases line up with TRBD1. CDR1 and CDR2 from the germline V gene are ENHRY and SYGVKD. V was pared by 0 bases and J by 5 bases, with 4 bases of the junction left unmatched. The CDR3 contains 15 residues. CDR3 sequence reads: CAISESGDRGHEQYF. The CDR3 nucleotides read TGTGCCATCAGTGAGTCGGGGGACAGGGGACACGAGCAGTACTTC.

This clone occurred a few times. V is TRBV2 and J is TRBJ1-2; maybe TRBD1 (6 bases). The V gene lost 4 bases and the J gene lost 8 bases, with 20 bases spanning the gap. The CDR3 consists of 15 residues. Germline V gene lookup returns CDR1 SNHLY and CDR2 FYNNEI. This CDR3 reads CASSARGTLLNGYTF. For the CDR3, the DNA is TGTGCCAGCAGTGCCAGGGGCACCCTCCTAAACGGCTACACCTTC.

This rearrangement joins TRBV3-1 (or the pseudogene TRBV3-2) to TRBJ1-1, with D hard to call. The CDR3 extends over 18 amino acids. The germline CDR1 and CDR2 sequences are LGHDT and YNNKEL (reference sequence). Trimming removed 5 bases at V and 4 bases at J, with 26 bases between. In DNA form, the CDR3 reads TGTGCCAGCAGCAAAAAACCCGCGAGGGCGCGAGGATTCACTGAAGCTTTCTTT. As protein: CASSKKPARARGFTEAFF.

The gene calls are TRBV5-1 and TRBJ2-5; the match to TRBD2 covers 11 bases. The V segment lost 0 bases and the J segment 3 bases; nucleotides outside the gene matches: 1. The V gene's germline CDR1 is SGHRS and CDR2 YFSETQ. The CDR3 totals 15 residues. CDR3 nucleotides: TGCGCCAGCAGCTTGGTACTAGCGGGGGAAGAGACCCAGTACTTC. This encodes CASSLVLAGEETQYF.

The J gene is TRBJ1-3, the V gene TRBV12-5; 7 positions match TRBD1. Per germline, CDR1 LGHNT and CDR2 FRNRAP. V trimming: 5 bases; J trimming: 0 bases; junction bases outside the gene matches: 7. The CDR3 has 16 amino acids. The CDR3 region is CASGPPGQHSGNTIYF. The CDR3 DNA reads as TGTGCTAGTGGTCCCCCGGGACAGCACTCTGGAAACACCATATATTTT.

J is TRBJ1-6 and V is TRBV7-2, with a weak D call TRBD1 (5 bases). The CDR3 has 14 residues. Germline CDR1 reads SGHTA; CDR2 reads FQGNSA. V gave up 1 base and J gave up 7 bases, with 8 bases separating them. The CDR3 region is CASSLVAGNSPLHF. The CDR3 nucleotides read TGTGCCAGCAGCTTAGTCGCAGGGAATTCACCCCTCCACTTT.

This rearrangement joins TRBV3-1 (or the pseudogene TRBV3-2) to TRBJ2-2; D is possibly TRBD1 (5 bases). The V end lost 7 bases, the J end lost 2 bases, and 17 bases lay between the germline ends. The CDR3 has 16 residues. CDR1 is LGHDT, CDR2 YNNKEL, per germline (reference sequence). For the CDR3, the DNA is TGTGCCAGCACCACAAGGGGTCTAAAAAACACCGGGGAGCTGTTTTTT. Translated: CASTTRGLKNTGELFF.

The CDR3 nucleotides are TGTGCCAGCAGCTTTCGGCGTACAGGGGGGACCGGGGAGCTGTTTTTT. Translating gives CASSFRRTGGTGELFF. V is TRBV7-6 and J is TRBJ2-2; 8 bases fit TRBD1. The ends lost 3 bases at V and 5 bases at J; junction bases unmatched: 8. The CDR3 extends over 16 amino acids. Germline values: CDR1 SGHVS, CDR2 FNYEAQ.

The chain carries TRBV7-9 and TRBJ2-2, with TRBD2 identical over 7 bases. Germline-derived CDR1 and CDR2 are SEHNR and FQNEAQ (reference sequence). CDR3 size: 16 residues. Unmatched junction bases numbered 8, after V lost 5 bases and J lost 2 bases. Here the CDR3 reads CASSRRGGVNTGELFF. DNA for the CDR3: TGTGCCAGCAGCCGCCGGGGAGGGGTAAACACCGGGGAGCTGTTTTTT.

This clone is a singleton in its sample. The rearrangement links TRBV20-1 to TRBJ2-5, with 13 nucleotides matching TRBD2. The CDR3 runs to 14 residues. Germline assignment: CDR1 DFQATT and CDR2 SNEGSKA (reference sequence). Trimming cost V 3 bases and J 3 bases; bases outside gene matches: 1. The DNA for the CDR3 is TGCAGTGCTAGTGGACTAGCGGGGGAAGAGACCCAGTACTTC. This translates into CSASGLAGEETQYF.

The V call is TRBV29-1, the J call TRBJ2-3; D unresolved. Germline values: CDR1 SQVTM, CDR2 ANQGSEA. The V end lost 3 bases, the J end lost 12 bases, and 13 bases lay between the germline ends. The CDR3 spans 11 residues. In nucleotides, the CDR3 is TGCAGCGTTGAGTCTGGAGCCGACCAGTATTTT. Its protein is CSVESGADQYF.

This clone appeared a single time. The chain couples TRBV5-5 to TRBJ1-2; 8 nucleotides align to TRBD1. CDR3 length: 15 residues. The V and J ends lost 4 bases and 8 bases, in that order; junction bases with no gene match: 13. Germline lookup yields CDR1 SGHKS and CDR2 YYEKEE (reference sequence). CDR3 nucleotide sequence: TGTGCCAGCAGCCCGTGGACAGGGATGAATGAGGGCTACACCTTC. This codes for CASSPWTGMNEGYTF. The full variable domain, with the rest looked up from reference TRBV5-5 and TRBJ1-2, is DAGVTQSPTHLIKTRGQQVTLRCSPISGHKSVSWYQQVLGQGPQFIFQYYEKEERGRGNFPDRFSARQFPNYSSELNVNALLLGDSALYLCASSPWTGMNEGYTFGSGTRLTVV.

This rearrangement joins TRBV18 to TRBJ1-1; the D gene is possibly TRBD1 (5 bases). Germline loops: CDR1 KGHSH, CDR2 LQKENI. Trimming took 6 bases from V and 12 from J, leaving 20 bases between them. The CDR3 spans 13 residues. CDR3 region: CASSSTGDYSPFF. The CDR3 DNA follows: TGTGCCAGCTCCTCGACGGGGGATTATTCACCTTTCTTT. Complete variable domain (other parts from reference TRBV18 and TRBJ1-1): NAGVMQNPRHLVRRRGQEARLRCSPMKGHSHVYWYRQLPEEGLKFMVYLQKENIIDESGMPKERFSAEFPKEGPSILRIQQVVRGDSAAYFCASSSTGDYSPFFGQGTRLTVV.

V and J are TRBV27 and TRBJ1-1; 8 bases fit TRBD1. Per germline, CDR1 MNHEY and CDR2 SMNVEV (reference sequence). This CDR3 has 15 residues. J gave up 5 bases and V 8 bases, and 13 bases lay outside the gene matches. In DNA, the CDR3 is TGTGCCAGCGCAAGGACAGGGCGGTGGGGGACTGAAGCTTTCTTT. Translated: CASARTGRWGTEAFF.